The 7 T cell receptor beta chains below come from one sample, sequenced in a study of cytomegalovirus exposure and HLA in healthy donors. The study ran its PCR with 60 Vbeta and 13 Jbeta primers. TCRdb's table, derived via immunoSEQ multiplex PCR, lists solely in-frame clones and lacks some. The table lists under 85,000 clones, around four fifths of them singletons. The sequenced sample was PBMCs. The receptors come from a young woman in good health and CMV-seronegative.

This chain uses TRBV4-3 with TRBJ1-1, with D possibly being TRBD1 (5 bases). Germline V gene lookup returns CDR1 LGHNA and CDR2 YSLEER. CDR3 size: 15 residues. Between the trimmed V and J ends, which lost 0 bases and 0 bases, there was a span of 8 bases. The chain's CDR3 is CASSQDRALNTEAFF. The CDR3 DNA is TGCGCCAGCAGCCAAGACAGGGCGTTGAACACTGAAGCTTTCTTT.

V and J are TRBV5-4 and TRBJ2-1; D remains unclear. Between the trimmed V and J ends, which lost 2 bases and 1 base, there was a span of 10 bases. The CDR3 length is 15 residues. Germline loops: CDR1 SGHNT, CDR2 YYREEE (reference sequence). The chain's CDR3 is CASSFGVGSYNEQFF. Here the CDR3 DNA reads TGTGCCAGCAGCTTTGGCGTCGGGTCCTACAATGAGCAGTTCTTC. The whole variable domain, filled in from reference TRBV5-4 and TRBJ2-1, reads ETGVTQSPTHLIKTRGQQVTLRCSSQSGHNTVSWYQQALGQGPQFIFQYYREEENGRGNFPPRFSGLQFPNYSSELNVNALELDDSALYLCASSFGVGSYNEQFFGPGTRLTVL.

J is TRBJ2-7 and V is TRBV10-3; D remains unclear. The CDR3 spans 12 residues. The V gene's germline CDR1 is ENHRY and CDR2 SYGVKD. Deletions cut 3 bases from V and 2 bases from J, with 5 bases between. Written as DNA, the CDR3 is TGTGCCATCAGTGACAAAACCTACGAGCAGTACTTC. It specifies CAISDKTYEQYF.

This clone was seen just once. The chain is built from TRBV4-3 and TRBJ2-4; 13 positions match TRBD2. Germline values: CDR1 LGHNA, CDR2 YSLEER. The V and J ends lost 5 bases and 8 bases, in that order; junction bases with no gene match: 6. The length of the CDR3 is 15 residues. The CDR3 reads CASSTRTSGSDIQYF. The CDR3 nucleotides read TGCGCCAGCAGCACCCGGACTAGCGGGAGTGACATTCAGTACTTC.

The rearrangement uses TRBV4-1 and TRBJ1-2, with D possibly matching TRBD1 (6 bases). CDR1 and CDR2 (germline): MGHRA, YSYEKL. The CDR3 has 17 amino acids. Between the trimmed V and J ends, which lost 3 bases and 4 bases, there was a span of 21 bases. CDR3 in amino acids: CASSQPLRGGPVYGYTF. The CDR3 bases are TGCGCCAGCAGCCAGCCCCTTAGGGGGGGGCCGGTCTATGGCTACACCTTC.

This clone was picked up a small number of times. This rearrangement joins TRBV5-1 to TRBJ1-6, with a possible D match to TRBD1 (5 bases). The CDR3 sequence is 16 residues long. Germline values: CDR1 SGHRS, CDR2 YFSETQ. Trimming pared 4 bases from V and 7 bases from J, leaving 18 bases between. CDR3 protein: CASSLGHPGRNSPLHF. CDR3 DNA sequence: TGCGCCAGCAGCCTAGGACATCCTGGCAGAAATTCACCCCTCCACTTT.

The chain carries TRBV18 and TRBJ2-1; TRBD2 agrees at 9 bases. CDR3 length: 15 residues. The ends lost 3 bases at V and 8 bases at J; junction bases unmatched: 8. CDR1 and CDR2 from the germline V gene are KGHSH and LQKENI. The CDR3 nucleotides read TGTGCCAGCTCACCTAGCGGGGGTTTTGCCTATGAGCAGTTCTTC. Translated, it gives CASSPSGGFAYEQFF.